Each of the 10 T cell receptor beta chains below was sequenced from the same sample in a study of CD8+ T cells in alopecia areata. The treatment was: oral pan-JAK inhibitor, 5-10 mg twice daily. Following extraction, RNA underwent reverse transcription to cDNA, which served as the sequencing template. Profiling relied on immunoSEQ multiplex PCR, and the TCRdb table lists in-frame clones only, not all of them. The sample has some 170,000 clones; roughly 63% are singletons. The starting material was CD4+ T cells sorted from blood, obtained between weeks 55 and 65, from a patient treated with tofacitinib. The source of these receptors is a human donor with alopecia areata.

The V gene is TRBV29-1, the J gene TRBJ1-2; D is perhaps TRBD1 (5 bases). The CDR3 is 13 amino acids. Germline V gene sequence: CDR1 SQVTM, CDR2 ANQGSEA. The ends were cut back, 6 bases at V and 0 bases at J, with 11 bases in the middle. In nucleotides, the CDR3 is TGCAGCGTGAGACAGAGCTCTAACTATGGCTACACCTTC. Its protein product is CSVRQSSNYGYTF.

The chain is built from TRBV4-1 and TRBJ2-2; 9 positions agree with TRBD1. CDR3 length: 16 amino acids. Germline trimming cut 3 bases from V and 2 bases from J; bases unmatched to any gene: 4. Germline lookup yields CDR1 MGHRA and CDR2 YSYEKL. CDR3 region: CASSHGTGTNTGELFF. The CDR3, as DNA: TGCGCCAGCAGCCACGGGACAGGGACTAACACCGGGGAGCTGTTTTTT.

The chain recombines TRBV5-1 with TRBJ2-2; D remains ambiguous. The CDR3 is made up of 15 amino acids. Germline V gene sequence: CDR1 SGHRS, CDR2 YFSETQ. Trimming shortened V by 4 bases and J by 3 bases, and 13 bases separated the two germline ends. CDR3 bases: TGCGCCAGCAGCCCCCCCGCAGGTTACACCGGGGAGCTGTTTTTT. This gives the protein CASSPPAGYTGELFF.

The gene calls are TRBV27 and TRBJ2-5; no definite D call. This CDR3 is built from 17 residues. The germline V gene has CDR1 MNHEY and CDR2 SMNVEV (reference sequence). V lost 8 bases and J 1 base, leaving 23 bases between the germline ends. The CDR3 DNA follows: TGTGCCAGCGCACGTATCCACTCAACCGGACGCCAAGAGACCCAGTACTTC. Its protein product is CASARIHSTGRQETQYF.

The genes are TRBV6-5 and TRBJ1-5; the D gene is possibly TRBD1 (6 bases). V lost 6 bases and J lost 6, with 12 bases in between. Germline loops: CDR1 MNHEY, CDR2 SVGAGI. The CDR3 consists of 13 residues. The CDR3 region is CASRDSLPQPQHF. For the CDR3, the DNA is TGTGCCAGCAGGGACAGCCTCCCTCAGCCCCAGCATTTT.

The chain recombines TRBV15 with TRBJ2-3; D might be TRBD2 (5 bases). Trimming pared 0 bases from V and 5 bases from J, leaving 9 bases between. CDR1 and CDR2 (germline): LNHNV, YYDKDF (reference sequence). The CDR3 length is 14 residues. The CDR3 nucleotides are TGTGCCACCAGCAGAGATAGGAGCGGAGATACGCAGTATTTT. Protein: CATSRDRSGDTQYF.

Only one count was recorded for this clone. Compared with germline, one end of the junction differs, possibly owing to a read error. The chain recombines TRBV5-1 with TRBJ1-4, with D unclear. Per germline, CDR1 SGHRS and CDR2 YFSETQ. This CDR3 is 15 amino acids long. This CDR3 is CATNRGDSTNEKLFF. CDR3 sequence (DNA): TGCGCCACCAACCGGGGAGATTCTACTAATGAGAAACTGTTTTTT. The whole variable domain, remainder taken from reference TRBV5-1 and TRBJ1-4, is KAGVTQTPRYLIKTRGQQVTLSCSPISGHRSVSWYQQTPGQGLQFLFEYFSETQRNKGNFPGRFSGRQFSNSRSEMNVSTLELGDSALYLCATNRGDSTNEKLFFGSGTQLSVL.

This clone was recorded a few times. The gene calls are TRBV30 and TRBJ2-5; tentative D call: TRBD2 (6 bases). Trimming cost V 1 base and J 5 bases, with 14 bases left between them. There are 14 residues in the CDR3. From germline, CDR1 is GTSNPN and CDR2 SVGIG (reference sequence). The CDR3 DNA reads TGTGCCTGGAGTGGATCGGGGGTCCGGGAGACCCAGTACTTC. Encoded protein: CAWSGSGVRETQYF. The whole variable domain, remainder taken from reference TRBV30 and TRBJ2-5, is SQTIHQWPATLVQPVGSPLSLECTVEGTSNPNLYWYRQAAGRGLQLLFYSVGIGQISSEVPQNLSASRPQDRQFILSSKKLLLSDSGFYLCAWSGSGVRETQYFGPGTRLLVL.

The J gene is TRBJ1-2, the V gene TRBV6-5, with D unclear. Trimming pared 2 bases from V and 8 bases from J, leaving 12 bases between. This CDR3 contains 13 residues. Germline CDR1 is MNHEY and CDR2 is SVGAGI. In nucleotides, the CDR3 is TGTGCCAGCAGTTACGAGGGAGGTTTAGGCTACACCTTC. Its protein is CASSYEGGLGYTF.

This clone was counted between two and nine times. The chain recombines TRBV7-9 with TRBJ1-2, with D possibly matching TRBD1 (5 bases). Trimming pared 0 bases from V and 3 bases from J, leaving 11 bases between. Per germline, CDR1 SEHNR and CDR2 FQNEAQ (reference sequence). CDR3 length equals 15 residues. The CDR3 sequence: CASSLAYPGHYGYTF. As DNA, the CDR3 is TGTGCCAGCAGCTTAGCGTATCCAGGGCACTATGGCTACACCTTC. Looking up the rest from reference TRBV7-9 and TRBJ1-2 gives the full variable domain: DTGVSQNPRHKITKRGQNVTFRCDPISEHNRLYWYRQTLGQGPEFLTYFQNEAQLEKSRLLSDRFSAERPKGSFSTLEIQRTEQGDSAMYLCASSLAYPGHYGYTFGSGTRLTVV.